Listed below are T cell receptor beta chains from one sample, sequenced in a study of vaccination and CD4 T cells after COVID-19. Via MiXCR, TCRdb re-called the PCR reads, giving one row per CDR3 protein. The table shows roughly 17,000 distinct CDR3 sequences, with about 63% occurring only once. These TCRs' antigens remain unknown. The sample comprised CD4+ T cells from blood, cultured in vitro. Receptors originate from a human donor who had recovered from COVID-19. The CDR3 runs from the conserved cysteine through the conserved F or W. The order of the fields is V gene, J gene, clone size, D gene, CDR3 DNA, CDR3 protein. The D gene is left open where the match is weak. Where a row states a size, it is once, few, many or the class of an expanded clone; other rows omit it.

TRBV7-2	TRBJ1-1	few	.	TGTGCCAGCAGCTTAGCGCTGGGGGAAGTGGGTGAAGCTTTCTTT	CASSLALGEVGEAFF
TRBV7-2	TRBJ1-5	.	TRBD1	TGTGCCAGCGCCGACAGGGGCAATCAGCCCCAGCATTTT	CASADRGNQPQHF
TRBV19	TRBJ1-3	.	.	TGTGCCAGTACCCCGCCCGTGGGGGATGGAAACACCATATATTTT	CASTPPVGDGNTIYF
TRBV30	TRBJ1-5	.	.	TGTGCCTGGAGTGTGGGGGTGAGCGGGAATCAGCCCCAGCATTTT	CAWSVGVSGNQPQHF
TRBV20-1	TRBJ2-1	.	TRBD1	TGCAGTGCTGACCGGGGGGACAGGGTGGGTAATGAGCAGTTCTTC	CSADRGDRVGNEQFF
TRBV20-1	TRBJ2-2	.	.	TGCAGTGCTAGAAACCCCGTTGTCGGGGAGCTGTTTTTT	CSARNPVVGELFF
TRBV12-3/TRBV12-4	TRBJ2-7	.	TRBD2	TGTGCCAGCAGTCAACTCTCCGGGGGGACCGGCTACGAGCAGTACTTC	CASSQLSGGTGYEQYF
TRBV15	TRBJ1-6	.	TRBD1	TGTGCCACCAGCAGACGATCTGGGGACAGGGTGTGGTCACCCCTCCACTTT	CATSRRSGDRVWSPLHF
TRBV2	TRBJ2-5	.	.	TGTGCCAGCAGCAACGAGCGTCGAGAGACCCAGTACTTC	CASSNERRETQYF
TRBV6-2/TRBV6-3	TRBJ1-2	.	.	TGTGCCAGCAGTCGGTATGGCTACACCTTC	CASSRYGYTF
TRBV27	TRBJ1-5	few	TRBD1	TGTGCCAGCAGTCCGAAAGGGACAGGGGGGGAATTTAGCAATCAGCCCCAGCATTTT	CASSPKGTGGEFSNQPQHF
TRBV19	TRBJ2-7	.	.	TGTGCCAGTAGTATAAGGTTCAGTGGGGACTCCTACGAGCAGTACTTC	CASSIRFSGDSYEQYF
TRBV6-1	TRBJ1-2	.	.	TGTGCCAGCAGAAAGGGTTATGGCTACACCTTC	CASRKGYGYTF
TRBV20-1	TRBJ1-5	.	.	TGCAGTGCTTTGACAGGAAGTCAGCCCCAGCATTTT	CSALTGSQPQHF